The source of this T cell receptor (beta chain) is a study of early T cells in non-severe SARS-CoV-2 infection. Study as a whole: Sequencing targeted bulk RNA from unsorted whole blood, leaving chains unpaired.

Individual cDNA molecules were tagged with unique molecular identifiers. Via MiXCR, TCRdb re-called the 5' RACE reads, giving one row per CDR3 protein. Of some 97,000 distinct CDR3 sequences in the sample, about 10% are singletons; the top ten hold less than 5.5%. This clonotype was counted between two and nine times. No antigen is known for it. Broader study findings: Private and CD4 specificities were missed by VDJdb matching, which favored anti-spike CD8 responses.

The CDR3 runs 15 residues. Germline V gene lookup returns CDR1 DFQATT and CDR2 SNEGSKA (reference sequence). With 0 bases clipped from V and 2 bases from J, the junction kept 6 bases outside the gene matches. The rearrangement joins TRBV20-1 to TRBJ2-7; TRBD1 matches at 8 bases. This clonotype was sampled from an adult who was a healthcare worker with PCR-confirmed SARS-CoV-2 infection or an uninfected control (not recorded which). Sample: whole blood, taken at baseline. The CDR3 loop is CSARDGQGITYEQYF. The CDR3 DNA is TGCAGTGCTAGAGATGGACAGGGAATAACCTACGAGCAGTACTTC.